This T cell receptor (beta chain) was observed in a study of patients and donors after allogeneic stem cell transplantation. Only one count was recorded for this clonotype. TCRdb used MiXCR to reprocess the RT-PCR reads, holding one entry per CDR3 protein. This table has about 210,000 distinct CDR3 sequences, around two fifths appearing once. Germline V gene data show CDR1 as DFQATT and CDR2 as SNEGSKA (reference sequence). V trimming: 3 bases; J trimming: 6 bases; junction bases outside the gene matches: 10. This CDR3 spans 15 amino acids. This receptor was taken from a human donor who was either an allogeneic HSCT recipient or a stem cell or donor lymphocyte infusion donor (not recorded which). It is not recorded whose cells these are; they may come from a transplant donor. The chain carries TRBV20-1 and TRBJ2-2; the match to TRBD1 covers 7 bases. Material: blood, either unsorted or a sorted T cell fraction (not recorded which). Here the CDR3 reads CSASRRQGLAGELFF. Here the CDR3 DNA reads TGCAGTGCTAGTAGACGACAGGGATTGGCCGGGGAGCTGTTTTTT.